These 10 T cell receptor beta chains share one sample of origin, sequenced in a study of CD8 T cells in Susac syndrome. With random hexamers, reverse transcription was performed on about 0.45 to 1 ug of RNA. TCRdb processed the immunoSEQ multiplex PCR reads anew with MiXCR; each CDR3 protein has one entry. The data hold 170,000 or so distinct CDR3 sequences, with about 94% observed a single time. The sample taken for sequencing was CD4+ T cells from PBMCs. Source of these receptors: a human donor with multiple sclerosis.

This clonotype was seen only once. The genes are TRBV5-1 and TRBJ2-1; no definite D call. Germline V CDR1 and CDR2: SGHRS, YFSETQ. Trimming removed 0 bases at V and 6 bases at J, with 13 bases between. CDR3 length equals 15 residues. The CDR3 loop is CASSLVRPNINEQFF. In nucleotides, the CDR3 is TGCGCCAGCAGCTTGGTGCGCCCGAACATCAATGAGCAGTTCTTC.

The chain uses TRBV6-1 and TRBJ1-2, with a tentative D call TRBD1 (5 bases). Germline CDR1 and CDR2: MNHNS and SASEGT. The V gene lost 1 base and the J gene lost 5 bases, with 11 bases spanning the gap. This CDR3 is 14 amino acids long. The CDR3 sequence: CASSEVGARYGYTF. Here the CDR3 DNA reads TGTGCCAGCAGTGAAGTTGGGGCGCGGTATGGCTACACCTTC.

The CDR3 sequence: CSAPGLAGGPGRTDTQYF. DNA of the CDR3: TGCAGTGCTCCCGGACTAGCGGGGGGCCCGGGGCGCACAGATACGCAGTATTTT. The chain combines TRBV20-1 with TRBJ2-3; 14 nucleotides line up with TRBD2. Germline V lookup: CDR1 DFQATT, CDR2 SNEGSKA (reference sequence). The V and J ends lost 5 bases and 1 base, in that order; junction bases with no gene match: 11. This CDR3 is 18 amino acids long.

The rearrangement links TRBV5-4 to TRBJ2-5, with TRBD1 identical over 8 bases. Germline-derived CDR1 and CDR2 are SGHNT and YYREEE (reference sequence). V trimming: 3 bases; J trimming: 5 bases; junction bases outside the gene matches: 9. The length of the CDR3 is 15 residues. The CDR3, as DNA: TGTGCCAGCAGCTCCGGACAGGGAAGGTGGGAGACCCAGTACTTC. Translation: CASSSGQGRWETQYF.

V and J are TRBV5-1 and TRBJ2-5; D possibly corresponds to TRBD1 (5 bases). V lost 1 base and J lost 5, with 12 bases in between. The germline gives CDR1 SGHRS, CDR2 YFSETQ. This CDR3 has 14 residues. The CDR3 reads CASSLIVWGETQYF. The CDR3 DNA reads as TGCGCCAGCAGCTTGATAGTATGGGGCGAGACCCAGTACTTC.

The chain has TRBV3-1 and TRBJ1-3; no clear D. CDR1 is LGHDT and CDR2 is YNNKEL in the germline V gene (reference sequence). The CDR3 consists of 13 residues. V was shortened by 1 base and J by 5 bases, with 6 bases between the two germline ends. The DNA of the CDR3 is TGTGCCAGCAGCCAAGGTAGCCGAAACACCATATATTTT. It yields the protein CASSQGSRNTIYF.

This chain uses TRBV20-1 with TRBJ2-5, with D perhaps TRBD1 (5 bases). Looked up from germline, CDR1 is DFQATT and CDR2 is SNEGSKA (reference sequence). V was cut by 3 bases and J by 3 bases, with 14 bases left in between. CDR3 length: 14 residues. The CDR3, as DNA: TGCAGTGCTAGCGGCCTAGGGGTAAAAGAGACCCAGTACTTC. Its protein is CSASGLGVKETQYF.

The chain joins TRBV3-1 to TRBJ2-7; a possible D gene is TRBD1 (6 bases). CDR1 is LGHDT and CDR2 is YNNKEL in the germline V gene (reference sequence). This CDR3 has 15 residues. Trimming shortened V by 1 base and J by 2 bases, and 12 bases separated the two germline ends. The CDR3 coding sequence is TGTGCCAGCAGCCAAGTCCCGTCAGGGGCCTACGAGCAGTACTTC. Translating it yields CASSQVPSGAYEQYF.

This chain links TRBV12-3 or TRBV12-4 with TRBJ1-6; D unclear. The CDR3 length is 13 residues. V was trimmed by 1 base and J by 11 bases, leaving 9 bases between them. The CDR3 DNA reads TGTGCCAGCAGTTTAGAGGCCCGGACACCCCTCCACTTT. Amino acids: CASSLEARTPLHF.

The CDR3 spells CASSDPGQGTDTQYF. CDR3 in DNA: TGTGCCAGCAGTGACCCGGGACAGGGGACAGATACGCAGTATTTT. The chain couples TRBV6-1 to TRBJ2-3; 10 bases fit TRBD1. CDR3 length: 15 amino acids. The junction had 3 bases not matched to a gene; V was cut back by 3 bases and J by 3 bases. Looked up from germline, CDR1 is MNHNS and CDR2 is SASEGT.